The source of this T cell receptor (beta chain) is a study of beta chain features in type 1 diabetes. All of the isolated RNA was reverse transcribed, so expressed TCRB transcripts were sequenced. Sequencing used immunoSEQ multiplex PCR; TCRdb keeps in-frame clones, though not all of them. This sample has 500,000 to 700,000 clones; 15% to 17% occur once, and the top ten carry approximately 0.087%. CDR1 and CDR2 from the germline V gene are MNHEY and SMNVEV (reference sequence). V lost 3 bases and J lost 5; bases outside the gene matches: 5. The length of the CDR3 is 16 residues. This clone showed up just a few times. Its specificity is unknown. Study-wide results and limits: The naive, central memory and Treg TCRB repertoires showed an apparent similarity that was greater among patients than among healthy donors. cDNA-based sequencing might over-represent cells highly expressing TCR. Whether TCRB rearrangement is influenced by HLA type went unresolved here.

It was one heparinised blood draw, averaging around 120 mL, that each donor gave. Material: naive CD4+ T cells from blood. The rearrangement joins TRBV27 to TRBJ2-1; TRBD1 aligns across 12 bases. This clonotype was sampled from a man between 18 and 35 years old in good health. The CDR3 is CASSLSGTGGHNEQFF. DNA of the CDR3: TGTGCCAGCAGTTTGTCCGGGACAGGGGGCCACAATGAGCAGTTCTTC.